This T cell receptor (beta chain) was profiled in a study of shared clonotypes between healthy human individuals (dated by TCRdb to between 2020 and 2021). For the wider study: The cohort included a few men and a couple of women between 18 and 49 years of age. To estimate repertoire size and how much clonotypes are shared between individuals, the study performed deep sequencing of blood TCR repertoires from five healthy adults. Different laboratories and diverse techniques were used to prepare libraries and sequence TCR repertoires, to increase sequencing depth and limit assay-specific biases. Leukapheresis yielded between about 0.8 and 9.5 billion PBMCs per donor. Study-wide conclusions, independent of this receptor: Because the study included a small number of donors, the genetic and exposure-history diversity represented was limited. Sampling was restricted to blood, and TCR repertoires in tissue are likely to differ from TCR repertoires in blood. Pairwise subsampling led to the expectation that sequencing depth would affect the degree of clonotype sharing among donors.

The donors were healthy, HIV-negative adults who had no recently reported acute infections or vaccinations. All donors were Caucasian adults living in Nashville, Tennessee, USA. For unsorted samples, approximately 81 million PBMCs were counted, and genomic DNA was extracted using the QIAamp DNA Blood Mini kit. Blood was collected by leukapheresis, and PBMCs were isolated by Ficoll-Histopaque density gradient centrifugation and then cryopreserved in liquid nitrogen vapor phase. Using the deep immunoSEQ assay, TCR CDR3 regions were amplified from genomic DNA by multiplex PCR. Extracted genomic DNA from each cell subset was distributed evenly across all wells of several immunoSEQ 96-well plates, and each plate was treated as a replicate. Each replicate PCR for unsorted PBMC received about 310 ng genomic DNA, equal to 30,000 to 35,000 T cell genomes. Unsorted PBMC genomic DNA was sequenced across ten immunoSEQ deep assay plates. The purified libraries were quantified using a Qubit 3.0 fluorometer, sized with a Bioanalyzer 2100, and then quantified again using the KAPA Library Quantification kit. Each immunoSEQ 96-well plate was sequenced on its own single-read 150-cycle Illumina NextSeq 550 flow cell. The study's processing was this. The immunoSEQ output contained only junctional sequences without quality scores, so filtering could not match that applied to full-length reads. To assign V/J genes and CDR3, sequences were annotated against IMGT germline references using PyIR, a Python wrapper for IgBLAST v1.9. Reads were removed for weak V/J assignments (E-value above 1e-6), missing CDR3, stop codons, out-of-frame junctions, or ambiguous translated residues. V3J clonotypes were defined as sequences sharing the same inferred V gene, J gene, and CDR3 amino acid sequence. The percentage overlap between two repertoires was calculated by dividing the number of shared unique clonotypes by the size of the smaller repertoire. RTK rarefaction, the Chao1 estimator, and Recon v2.1 estimates of unobserved clonotypes were used to assess repertoire richness. TCRdb holds this immuneACCESS table with in-frame rearrangements only. Some clones are missing; in checked studies, unresolved V genes explain under half, and the rest has no known cause. D and trimming were read from the DNA, whereas the V and J calls and clone size are those reported in that table. Recorded for this sample are more than 400,000 clones; 81% of them occurred a single time. The top ten clones comprise over 9.5% of the sample.

For CDR1 and CDR2, the germline V gene lists SGHRS and YFSETQ. V gives up 0 bases and J gives up 0 bases, and the segment between their germline ends measures 10 bases. CDR3 length: 16 amino acids, cysteine to phenylalanine. The entry retains the CDR3 DNA only, 48 bases that are in frame from base 1. Turning to this clone: Its antigen remains unidentified. Per-base qualities were not stored, and no clone one base away is much larger.

This sequence uses TRBV5-1 and TRBJ1-3, with no confident D gene call. The TCR comes from a woman aged 40-49 years in good health. Some clones in this sample may be carry-over from other donors' samples. Source material: PBMCs. The nucleotide sequence reads TGCGCCAGCAGCTTGGGGCCCGCCGGCTCTGGAAACACCATATATTTT. Its amino acids are CASSLGPAGSGNTIYF.